This TCR beta chain was observed in a study of CD8 T cells in ankylosing spondylitis (dated by TCRdb to about 2017). Broadly, across the study: T cell receptor beta repertoires were profiled in healthy donors and ankylosing spondylitis patients so that disease-linked TCR variants could be found. In total, the full study cohort was made up of about 99 healthy donors and 25 ankylosing spondylitis patients. Samples of peripheral blood were taken, and for ankylosing spondylitis patients, synovial fluid was collected as well.

V is clipped by 0 bases and J by 2 bases, and the sequence between their germline boundaries is 17 bases long. The CDR3 spans 17 residues, from the cysteine through the phenylalanine. Kept here is only the CDR3 DNA, which spans 51 bases and is read in frame from base 1. The germline V gene gives CDR1 as MGHRA and CDR2 as YSYEKL. Summary of the overall study and its limitations: Some TCR beta motif variants had previously been reported in synovial fluid and blood of reactive arthritis patients, which suggested common disease-initiation mechanisms. Significant enrichment of the disease-linked clones was reported in matched synovial fluid samples from ankylosing spondylitis patients. A TCR beta motif of eight highly homologous amino acid variants appeared characteristic of blood from ankylosing spondylitis patients. A CD8+ phenotype was shown by the disease-linked clones, which were found at relatively low frequencies in peripheral blood.

The listed sequencing device is Illumina HiSeq 2500. TCR beta libraries were prepared by quantitative 5'-RACE with molecular barcodes. The authors' analysis ran thus. Disease-linked TCR variants were identified with a new computational method built on a probabilistic model of VDJ rearrangement. TCRdb reworked the public reads: Q25 trimming with fastp, MiXCR clone assembly, productive beta chains retained. Every entry covers one CDR3 protein and lists the most common genes and DNA from its rows. Clone size and V and J calls follow TCRdb, not the original study. Within this sample are fewer than 750,000 distinct CDR3 sequences, with about 20% of them counted one time only. In total, the top ten clones hold about a fifth of the sample. This clonotype was seen many times. The target of this receptor is not known. No base qualities exist here, and no much larger clone lies one base off it.

The specimen sequenced was blood, either unsorted or a sorted T cell fraction (not recorded which). The sequence is built from TRBV4-1 and TRBJ2-7, with the D gene possibly TRBD1 or TRBD2, each one fitting 5 bases. This clonotype was obtained from a male donor with ankylosing spondylitis. The nucleotide sequence reads TGCGCCAGCAGCCAAGAGGGGGAAGGGAACACCCCCTACGAGCAGTACTTC. Translated, this gives CASSQEGEGNTPYEQYF.